Here is one TCR beta chain with its context. As yet, its antigen is unknown. This sample was taken from a study of CD8 T cells in ankylosing spondylitis. Study-wide points: There was reportedly significant enrichment of clones that were disease-linked in matched ankylosing spondylitis synovial fluid. Researchers report that disease-linked clones proved CD8+ and relatively rare in peripheral blood. The study identified a TCR beta motif of several highly homologous variants that appeared characteristic of ankylosing spondylitis blood.

The length of the CDR3 is 16 residues. Trimming pared 5 bases from V and 3 bases from J, leaving 17 bases between. The germline V gene encodes CDR1 SGHTA and CDR2 FQGNSA. By quantitative 5'-RACE with molecular barcodes, the TCR beta libraries were made. A single record per CDR3 protein comes from TCRdb applying MiXCR to the 5' RACE reads. The sample carries some 800,000 distinct CDR3 sequences, over 9.5% recorded once. The sequence was obtained from a male donor with ankylosing spondylitis. The chain is built from TRBV7-2 and TRBJ2-1; no definite D call. The sample consisted of blood, either unsorted or a sorted T cell fraction (not recorded which). The CDR3 DNA reads TGTGCCAGCAGCCCGCCACCGGCGGTTAGCTACAATGAGCAGTTCTTC. Amino acid sequence: CASSPPPAVSYNEQFF.